The next 5 T cell receptor beta chains were all read from a single sample in a study of T-cell memory formation after mild COVID-19. Using its own MiXCR run on the 5' RACE reads, TCRdb lists one record per CDR3 protein. The repertoire includes just under 350,000 distinct CDR3 sequences, 13% of them detected once, and roughly 23% sits in the top ten. The sequenced material came from PBMCs or a T cell subset sorted from them (not recorded which). The source is a man younger than 35 who had mild COVID-19 (a few samples of this study predate the infection). Cell type and time point are not known.

This clonotype showed up many times. This chain links TRBV28 with TRBJ1-4; weak D call: TRBD1 (5 bases). Deletions cut 7 bases from V and 0 bases from J, with 12 bases between. Germline V gene data show CDR1 as MDHEN and CDR2 as SYDVKM. This CDR3 is built from 15 residues. The CDR3 is CASTIGTATNEKLFF. CDR3 coding DNA: TGTGCCAGCACTATAGGGACTGCAACTAATGAAAAACTGTTTTTT.

The chain uses TRBV23-1 and TRBJ2-7, with D unresolved. TRBV23-1 is assigned to the ORF class and has an uncertain function. The CDR3 totals 10 residues. The V and J ends lost 7 bases and 4 bases respectively, with 5 bases between them. Here the CDR3 reads CASMIYEQYV. The CDR3 nucleotides are TGCGCCAGCATGATATACGAGCAGTACGTC.

This clonotype was picked up a small number of times. The CDR3 nucleotides are TGTGCCAGCAGCCCTAGCGGGAGGAATGAGCAGTTCTTC. This codes for CASSPSGRNEQFF. The chain has TRBV3-1 and TRBJ2-1; 11 nucleotides align to TRBD2. With V trimmed by 4 bases and J by 7 bases, 0 bases remained unmatched. Germline V gene lookup returns CDR1 LGHDT and CDR2 YNNKEL (reference sequence). This CDR3 has 13 residues.

This clonotype was detected a few times. Here the CDR3 reads CSATPGTVSYEQYF. The CDR3 bases are TGCAGTGCTACACCTGGGACAGTCTCCTACGAGCAGTACTTC. The chain links TRBV20-1 to TRBJ2-7; TRBD1 aligns across 7 bases. This CDR3 contains 14 residues. The germline V gene encodes CDR1 DFQATT and CDR2 SNEGSKA (reference sequence). The V segment lost 4 bases and the J segment 0 bases; nucleotides outside the gene matches: 6.

Only a few counts were recorded for this clonotype. The V call is TRBV7-6, the J call TRBJ2-7; D might be TRBD1 or TRBD2, each matching 5 bases. The CDR3 consists of 11 residues. Germline V gene lookup returns CDR1 SGHVS and CDR2 FNYEAQ. Trimming pared 11 bases from V and 7 bases from J, leaving 15 bases between. This CDR3 is CAAGASGEQYF. In nucleotides, the CDR3 is TGTGCCGCCGGGGCCTCGGGGGAGCAGTACTTC.